These T cell receptor beta chains were read from a single sample in a study of human T cells and chemical hapten exposure. MiXCR was run by TCRdb on the RACE reads, yielding one entry per CDR3 protein. The repertoire has 180,000 or so distinct CDR3 sequences, around 15% of them found once; the top ten carry about 1.7%. The starting material was whole blood, obtained in connection with sensitization to the hapten diphenylcyclopropenone (DPC). These receptors all stem from a woman in her twenties or thirties with alopecia areata. Some clones in this sample may be carry-over from other donors' samples. CDR3s include the opening cysteine and the closing phenylalanine or tryptophan. The D gene is left open where the match is weak. Size tells how often a clone was seen (once, few, many) or the class of an expanded clone, and some rows leave it out.

V gene	J gene	clone size	D gene	CDR3 protein	CDR3 DNA
TRBV6-2/TRBV6-3	TRBJ1-1	many	NA	CASSWGGVGTEAFF	TGTGCCAGCAGTTGGGGTGGGGTCGGCACTGAAGCTTTCTTT
TRBV2	TRBJ2-7	NA	TRBD1	CASSDFGTGPEQYF	TGTGCCAGCAGTGATTTTGGGACAGGGCCCGAGCAGTACTTC
TRBV7-2	TRBJ2-2	few	NA	CASSSGTRGGELFF	TGTGCCAGCAGCTCCGGGACTCGAGGCGGGGAGCTGTTTTTT
TRBV29-1	TRBJ2-7	many	TRBD1	CSVERGDRGYEQYF	TGCAGCGTCGAAAGGGGGGACAGGGGCTACGAGCAGTACTTC
TRBV6-5	TRBJ1-4	few	TRBD1	CASRGQGEGEKLFF	TGTGCCAGCAGGGGACAGGGCGAGGGTGAAAAACTGTTTTTT
TRBV12-3/TRBV12-4	TRBJ1-4	many	TRBD1	CASSLGTGVGEKLFF	TGTGCCAGCAGTCTAGGGACAGGTGTTGGTGAAAAACTGTTTTTT
TRBV28	TRBJ1-1	NA	TRBD1	CASSSGTGVNTEAFF	TGTGCCAGCAGTTCGGGGACAGGAGTGAACACTGAAGCTTTCTTT
TRBV12-3/TRBV12-4	TRBJ2-7	NA	TRBD2	CASSLTSGRYYEQYF	TGTGCCAGCAGCTTGACTAGCGGGAGGTACTACGAGCAGTACTTC
TRBV29-1	TRBJ1-1	NA	NA	CSVDPVYRTNTEAFF	TGCAGCGTTGACCCGGTATACCGTACGAACACTGAAGCTTTCTTT
TRBV29-1	TRBJ2-5	few	NA	CSPGIGLKGQETQYF	TGCAGCCCTGGGATAGGACTGAAGGGCCAAGAGACCCAGTACTTC
TRBV12-3/TRBV12-4	TRBJ1-3	few	NA	CASWQASSGNTIYF	TGTGCTTCTTGGCAGGCGAGCTCTGGAAACACCATATATTTT
TRBV4-2	TRBJ2-6	NA	NA	CASSQDSGVGSGANVLTF	TGTGCCAGCAGCCAAGATTCCGGGGTCGGCTCTGGGGCCAACGTCCTGACTTTC
TRBV5-6	TRBJ2-6	few	NA	CASRFAGANVLTF	TGTGCCAGCAGATTTGCTGGGGCCAACGTCCTGACTTTC
TRBV29-1	TRBJ1-1	few	NA	CSVGRVLAEAFF	TGCAGCGTTGGCCGTGTGCTGGCTGAAGCTTTCTTT
TRBV6-6	TRBJ2-6	many	NA	CASSRITGTGANVLTF	TGTGCCAGCAGCCGAATCACAGGGACTGGGGCCAACGTCCTGACTTTC
TRBV20-1	TRBJ1-5	few	NA	CSASDGDAQPQHF	TGCAGTGCTAGTGACGGGGACGCGCAGCCCCAGCATTTT
TRBV7-2	TRBJ1-2	NA	TRBD1	CASSLARPGGPTNYGYTF	TGTGCCAGCAGCTTAGCTCGGCCAGGGGGCCCCACTAACTATGGCTACACCTTC
TRBV10-2	TRBJ2-2	NA	TRBD1	CASSATGGESGELFF	TGCGCCAGCAGTGCGACAGGGGGTGAGAGCGGGGAGCTGTTTTTT
TRBV12-3/TRBV12-4	TRBJ2-5	NA	NA	CASSSTGRRPQETQYF	TGTGCCAGCAGTTCTACGGGGAGACGGCCGCAAGAGACCCAGTACTTC
TRBV27	TRBJ1-1	few	TRBD1	CASSWTGGYTEAFF	TGTGCCAGCAGCTGGACAGGAGGATACACTGAAGCTTTCTTT
TRBV3-1	TRBJ1-5	NA	NA	CASSPQLNQPQHF	TGTGCCAGCAGCCCACAGCTCAATCAGCCCCAGCATTTT
TRBV7-2	TRBJ2-7	many	TRBD2	CASSLGGRAEYEQYF	TGTGCCAGCAGCTTAGGCGGGAGGGCCGAGTACGAGCAGTACTTC
TRBV20-1	TRBJ2-1	NA	NA	CSARAWGNEQFF	TGCAGTGCTAGAGCGTGGGGGAATGAGCAGTTCTTC
TRBV5-5	TRBJ1-2	many	TRBD1	CASSLGTGRLGGYTF	TGTGCCAGCAGCTTGGGGACAGGGAGACTCGGTGGCTACACCTTC
TRBV6-4	TRBJ2-3	few	NA	CASSGDSRDTQYF	TGTGCCAGCAGTGGTGACTCAAGGGATACGCAGTATTTT
TRBV30	TRBJ2-1	NA	NA	CASPSAATYNEQFF	TGTGCCTCGCCCAGCGCGGCTACCTACAATGAGCAGTTCTTC
TRBV7-2	TRBJ1-1	NA	NA	CASSRPGMNTEAFF	TGTGCCAGCAGCAGACCAGGGATGAACACTGAAGCTTTCTTT
TRBV6-1	TRBJ1-6	few	NA	CASTDGGSGLLHF	TGTGCCAGCACCGACGGGGGGAGCGGCCTCCTCCACTTT
TRBV7-6	TRBJ2-5	few	NA	CASSPGSAQETQYF	TGTGCCAGCAGCCCGGGGAGCGCCCAAGAGACCCAGTACTTC